This TCR beta chain was found in a study of blood T cell repertoires in COVID-19. Background on the study: Sites in the United States, Italy and Spain provided acute and convalescent COVID-19 samples. PBMCs, B-cell-depleted T cells, or T cells were the source of the cDNA or gDNA that made up the material.

Source study methods: Estimates of nucleated cell counts were drawn from the amplification of reference gene primers. Profiled with immunoSEQ multiplex PCR; TCRdb holds only in-frame clones, not every one. The DNA gave D and trimming, while V, J and clone size come from that table. The sample consists of about 81,000 clones, approximately 80% of them appearing once. V was pared by 4 bases and J by 2 bases, with 13 bases of the junction left unmatched. The CDR3 extends over 18 amino acids. The rearrangement joins TRBV23-1 to TRBJ2-2, with 7 bases fitting TRBD1. TRBV23-1 is assigned to the ORF class and has an uncertain function. Sequencing was done on a sample of peripheral blood. The TCR sequence derives from a human donor in a cohort sampled during active COVID-19. The CDR3 nucleotides read TGCGCCAGCAGTCCTGACAGGGATGAGACTGAAAACACCGGGGAGCTGTTTTTT. Its protein is CASSPDRDETENTGELFF.